A selection of T cell receptor beta chains follows, all from one sample in a study of blood T cell repertoires in COVID-19. The repertoire was sequenced with immunoSEQ multiplex PCR; TCRdb's copy has only in-frame clones and lacks some. The sample shows more than 350,000 clones, roughly 90% of them seen only once. The sequencing input was peripheral blood. All receptors derive from a woman aged 25 to 39 with COVID-19, enrolled during active disease. Both conserved end residues are part of each CDR3. A D gene is named only where the DNA matches it firmly. Some rows have no size entry. The others give once, few or many, or a class for an expanded clone.

TRBD1 14 TRBJ1-5 TRBV2 - TGTGCCAGCAGAGGGACAGGGAGGGGTCAGCCCCAGCATTTT CASRGTGRGQPQHF
TRBD1 13 TRBJ2-7 TRBV7-9 - TGTGCCAGCAGTAGGGACAGGGTCAACGAGCAGTACTTC CASSRDRVNEQYF
TRBD2 16 TRBJ2-2 TRBV6-6 - TGTGCCAGCAGTCCCCGGCTAGCGGGATTCACCGGGGAGCTGTTTTTT CASSPRLAGFTGELFF
TRBD1 15 TRBJ2-1 TRBV9 once TGTGCCAGCAGCGTAGTACAGGGGGGTAAGAGTGAGCAGTTCTTC CASSVVQGGKSEQFF
TRBD1 15 TRBJ2-1 TRBV11-2 - TGTGCCAGCAGCCACGACAGGGGAAGGATGGATGAGCAGTTCTTC CASSHDRGRMDEQFF
TRBD1 15 TRBJ2-5 TRBV2 - TGTGCCAGCGGCCTGGGACAGGGGTTGATCGGGACCCAGTACTTC CASGLGQGLIGTQYF
- 15 TRBJ2-3 TRBV7-2 - TGTGCCAGCAGCCCCTTGGGCTGGTACACAGATACGCAGTATTTT CASSPLGWYTDTQYF
TRBD1 14 TRBJ1-1 TRBV5-4 - TGTGCCAGCAGCTCTTCTGCGCAGGGGGGTGAAGCTTTCTTT CASSSSAQGGEAFF
TRBD1 16 TRBJ2-3 TRBV5-8 - TGTGCCAGCAGCCCCGGGACAGGGGGGGTCACAGATACGCAGTATTTT CASSPGTGGVTDTQYF
- 14 TRBJ1-6 TRBV3-1/TRBV3-2 - TGTGCCAGCAGCCAAGCCGGACAGAATTCACCCCTCCACTTT CASSQAGQNSPLHF
- 14 TRBJ2-1 TRBV28 - TGTGCCAGCAGTTTGCGGCGGGGACCAAGGAAGCAGTTCTTC CASSLRRGPRKQFF
- 16 TRBJ1-2 TRBV10-2 - TGCGCCAGCAGGGCCACCGGGGAGGGGTCAGACTATGGCTACACCTTC CASRATGEGSDYGYTF
- 15 TRBJ1-2 TRBV6-2/TRBV6-3 - TGTGCCAGCAGCCTCCGGTACGAAGCTAACTATGGCTACACCTTC CASSLRYEANYGYTF
- 15 TRBJ2-3 TRBV6-5 - TGTGCCAGCAGTATTACAGGGTCTAGCACAGATACGCAGTATTTT CASSITGSSTDTQYF
TRBD2 16 TRBJ2-3 TRBV7-2 - TGTGCCAGCAGCTTAGTTAGCGGGGGGGCCGCAGATACGCAGTATTTT CASSLVSGGAADTQYF
TRBD1 14 TRBJ1-2 TRBV27 - TGTGCCAGCAGTCCGGCAGGGGACAGCTGGGGCTACACCTTC CASSPAGDSWGYTF
TRBD1 16 TRBJ1-6 TRBV6-6 - TGTGCCAGCAGTTATCCCGGACAGGCCGGCCATTCACCCCTCCACTTT CASSYPGQAGHSPLHF
- 14 TRBJ2-3 TRBV7-2 - TGTGCCAGCAGCTTAGCGAGCGGCACAGATACGCAGTATTTT CASSLASGTDTQYF
TRBD2 19 TRBJ2-1 TRBV15 - TGTGCCACCAGCAGAGATGGAACTAGCGGGAGAACTTACTACAATGAGCAGTTCTTC CATSRDGTSGRTYYNEQFF
- 14 TRBJ2-1 TRBV4-2 - TGTGCCAGCAGCCAACCTTATTCCTACAATGAGCAGTTCTTC CASSQPYSYNEQFF
TRBD1 15 TRBJ1-1 TRBV9 - TGTGCCAGCAGCTTCACCGGGACAGGGGGCACTGAAGCTTTCTTT CASSFTGTGGTEAFF
- 16 TRBJ1-1 TRBV5-6 - TGTGCCAGCAGCCCTCTAGGGAGGGCAGCGAACACTGAAGCTTTCTTT CASSPLGRAANTEAFF
- 13 TRBJ1-1 TRBV7-9 - TGTGCCAGCAGTAGGGACGCAGCGGGTTGGGGTTTCTTT CASSRDAAGWGFF
- 15 TRBJ2-5 TRBV7-2 - TGTGCCAGCAGCTTACGCCCCCCCGGGACTGGTGCCCAGTACTTC CASSLRPPGTGAQYF
- 14 TRBJ1-5 TRBV2 - TGTGCCAGCAGTGAAGAGGCGGGAAATCAGCCCCAGCATTTT CASSEEAGNQPQHF
TRBD2 18 TRBJ2-1 TRBV4-2 - TGTGCCAGCAGCCCGGAGTGGGCTAGCGGGGGGGCCTTCGATGAGCAGTTCTTC CASSPEWASGGAFDEQFF
TRBD2 15 TRBJ2-1 TRBV10-3 once TGTGCCATCAGTGAGTTGATAGCGGGAGGAGCTGAGCAGTTCTTC CAISELIAGGAEQFF